Below, one T cell receptor beta chain is given with its context. These data come from a study of blood T cell repertoires in COVID-19. Study-level background: Samples came from the United States, Italy and Spain, spanning acute and convalescent COVID-19. In each case, the material was cDNA or gDNA derived from T cells, B-cell-depleted T cells, or PBMCs.

Germline V gene lookup returns CDR1 SGHDT and CDR2 YYEEEE. V lost 0 bases to trimming and J lost 5 bases, with 2 bases between them. The CDR3 consists of 11 residues. Per the study methods: Amplification of reference gene primers provided the estimated nucleated cell counts. The protocol was immunoSEQ multiplex PCR, while the TCRdb copy is restricted to in-frame clones and leaves out a portion. D and trimming come from the DNA, and the V and J calls and clone size come from that table. The sample contains 87,000 or so clones, more than 75% of which appear only once. The V call is TRBV5-6, the J call TRBJ2-5, with D uncertain. This clonotype was sampled from a woman of 80 years or more with acute or convalescent COVID-19. Source material: peripheral blood. Here the CDR3 reads CASSLAETQYF. For the CDR3, the DNA is TGTGCCAGCAGCTTGGCGGAGACCCAGTACTTC. Combining the CDR3 with reference TRBV5-6 and TRBJ2-5 gives the whole variable domain DAGVTQSPTHLIKTRGQQVTLRCSPKSGHDTVSWYQQALGQGPQFIFQYYEEEERQRGNFPDRFSGHQFPNYSSELNVNALLLGDSALYLCASSLAETQYFGPGTRLLVL.